The sequence of this T cell receptor (beta chain) was determined in a study of cytomegalovirus exposure and HLA in healthy donors (TCRdb year 2017). Regarding the complete study: According to an earlier analysis of a few hundred of the donors, about 179 million T cells yielded 90 million to 130 million unique TCR beta sequences and around 300 Gb of sequence data. Roughly 300 gigabases of sequencing data and 70 million to 100 million unique TCR sequences were included in an early release covering 550 to 650 HLA-typed donors. Among the roughly 400 genotyped donors, around 79% belonged to the genetic ancestry cluster associated with self-reported Caucasian donors. The aim of the study was to test whether cataloging public T cell receptors could identify signatures of past pathogen exposure. The study profiled the T cell repertoires of fewer than 850 subjects by immunosequencing and related them to cytomegalovirus serostatus. Besides the first cohort of some 670 subjects, a separate validation cohort made up of 120 different subjects was used. The study combined high-throughput TCR immunosequencing, statistical association of individual TCRs with disease status, and machine learning to predict cytomegalovirus infection status. To study patterns of TCR occurrence, a later analysis re-analyzed previously published TCR beta repertoires from 666 donors and added high-resolution HLA genotyping. The later analysis used no new phenotypic data to find candidate immune exposures, relying instead on TCR beta sequences and their occurrence across donors. An earlier analysis of 587 of the donors used high-throughput TCR beta sequencing to judge whether each TCR beta V gene segment behaved as functional or pseudogenic. Alongside the repertoire data, information on donor age, sex, ethnicity and CMV serostatus was compiled. Genome-wide SNP genotypes for about 65% of the 666 donors were used in a later genetic analysis, which treated that subset as a discovery cohort. All discovery cohort repertoires had been generated using a single sequencing platform. Both class I and class II loci were covered by HLA typing, at four-digit resolution. Typing coverage differed by locus: A, B, C, DRB1 and DQB1 were typed in about 629-630 donors, DQA1 in about 560, DPA1 in 600 to 610, and DPB1 in 400 to 480. A handful of DR-DQ haplotypes were handled as single units for association and clustering because linkage in the cohort was strong. Among about 400 genotyped donors of the cohort, an average of around 250,000 unique TCR beta nucleotide sequences was sequenced per donor, of which about 20% were non-productive. Summary of the overall study and its limitations: Correlated functional status among segregating V segments might be attributable to linkage disequilibrium, but an unknown experimental factor could not be ruled out. Cytomegalovirus status was reported to be diagnosed by the classifier with high specificity and sensitivity in both the original and validation cohorts. In a later analysis, TCR association rates were found to vary across HLA loci, with the most associated TCRs seen for DRB1 alleles and the fewest for HLA-C alleles. In a later analysis, HLA-associated TCR beta chains showed more clonal expansion and lower generation probabilities than non-associated chains that were equally common. This cohort had only TCR beta chains sequenced, and the lack of alpha or paired-chain data limited which features could be detected. In vitro tests confirmed that a few of the cytomegalovirus-associated TCR beta chains recognize cytomegalovirus antigens. Broadly in line with IMGT annotations, most TCR beta V segments showed up in productive rearrangements about 87% or about 30% of the time in an earlier analysis of approximately 640 of the donors. Sequencing depth was assumed to be roughly uniform across donors in the presence/absence analyses, though that assumption may not hold. According to a later genetic analysis, donors in an Asian-associated ancestry cluster had fewer N-insertions in productive TCRs than the approximately 700-donor mean. Several of the top co-occurrence clusters appeared to be linked to parvovirus B19, influenza, CMV and Epstein-Barr virus, according to a later analysis. Because HLA typing was missing for some donors at each locus, association tests included only the typed subset. At a false discovery rate of 0.05, a later analysis linked 16,951 TCR beta sequences to specific HLA alleles. Strong co-occurrence of HLA alleles, especially DR and DQ, made assigning TCR associations to individual alleles difficult. A cluster of highly shared sequence variants was judged likely to be a technical artifact of the sequencing pipeline. Across donors, most TCR sequences were observed very rarely, whereas some public TCRs were present in many individuals. The earlier analysis of approximately 560 of the donors excluded 15 to 20 rarely observed V segments, including chromosome 9 orphons, because counts were too low. In a later analysis, most CMV-associated TCR beta chains were found to appear HLA-restricted, with HLA associations seemingly driven largely by CMV exposure. For the cohort, immune exposure information was limited to CMV serostatus. The authors suggested that the approach could potentially be generalized to other disease states and immunological phenotypes. A further reported finding was that TCR beta sequences accurately predicted the HLA-A and HLA-B alleles for most subjects in the first cohort. The study listed 164 TCR beta chains as associated with cytomegalovirus. An association between a missense DCLRE1C variant and V-gene and J-gene trimming of TCR beta chains was found in a later genetic analysis and replicated in an independent cohort. Some IMGT-functional V segments, including TRBV6-2 and TRBV6-3, could not be distinguished by the 87-base-pair reads and were therefore excluded.

The library was generated by the immunoSEQ multiplex PCR assay. A mixture of 60 forward primers for TCR Vbeta segments and 13 reverse primers for TCR Jbeta segments was used in the multiplex PCR. The CDR3 region of rearranged TCR beta genes was amplified from genomic DNA with a multiplex PCR assay. On the Illumina HiSeq System, the amplified TCR beta libraries were sequenced as 87-base-pair reads. The study's own analysis went as follows. Across the roughly 700 repertoires, a later analysis counted roughly 84 million unique TCR beta chains, approximately 12 million of which were shared by at least two donors. Raw reads were error-corrected and collapsed into unique sequences by a nearest-neighbor algorithm in which closely related sequences were merged to remove PCR and sequencing errors. V, D and J gene segments were assigned by aligning CDR3 sequences to IMGT reference sequences. Each retained sequence needed at least a six-nucleotide match to both a V gene segment and a J gene segment. A rearrangement was called productive if the CDR3 had no stop codons and remained in frame with V and J, and every other rearrangement was called non-productive. Following IMGT convention, CDR3 was defined as the stretch from the second conserved V-encoded cysteine up to the conserved J-encoded phenylalanine. Sequences without an unambiguous match to a single V gene segment were excluded from the earlier analysis of approximately 600 of the donors. An earlier analysis of several hundred of the donors called V segments functional above 56.7% productive rearrangements and segregating when the between-donor standard deviation exceeded 5%. A statistical classification framework was built for diagnosing cytomegalovirus status from the catalog of TCR beta chain sequences. In a later analysis, V and J genes were assigned by comparing TCR nucleotide sequences against IMGT/GENE-DB human TR gene sequences. Using the TCRdist pipeline, a later analysis assigned CDR3 sequences along with most-parsimonious VDJ recombination scenarios. In a later analysis, each TCR beta chain was defined by its CDR3 amino acid sequence together with its V-gene family, and reads lacking a unique V-gene family were excluded. As a way to deal with suspected cross-contamination and a sequencing artifact, a later analysis dropped 592 nucleotide sequences that were highly shared and had low generation probability. A later analysis calculated a clonal expansion index for each public chain from normalized within-repertoire ranks of inferred template counts. A later analysis computed generation probabilities with a VDJ recombination model fitted to out-of-frame rearrangements, and checked the results against IGoR. A later analysis scored TCR-TCR, TCR-HLA and TCR-CMV co-occurrence with hypergeometric tests, applying a repertoire-size bias correction to TCR pairs. False discovery rates were estimated in a later analysis by permuting HLA or CMV assignments 20 times. A later analysis grouped co-occurring TCRs with DBSCAN, adding TCRdist sequence similarity when clustering within HLA-allele-positive subsets. Co-occurrence clustering excluded repertoires with fewer than 30,000 or more than 120,000 public chains, plus five with anomalous nucleotide sharing. What TCRdb holds here is the immuneACCESS table cut down to in-frame rearrangements. Part of the clones is not present; checked against another copy, under half of the missing clones reflect an unresolved V gene, and the others are unexplained. Clone size and V and J calls were adopted from that table, with D and trimming inferred from the DNA. The sample yields approximately 240,000 clones; 82% were counted once. Around 5.7% of the sample is taken by the ten largest.

The cohort comprised some 700 healthy bone marrow donors. Cohort members were all nominally healthy when sampled, although unrecorded immune exposures were likely present. The donor tested CMV seropositive and was one of the 289 seropositive cohort members. Every donor gave a peripheral blood sample, and the peripheral blood mononuclear cells from that sample were used for TCR beta sequencing. Genomic DNA was extracted from the blood cell samples with the Qiagen DNeasy Blood Extraction Kit. As regards this clone: It has no known antigen specificity. Base qualities were left out, and no much larger clone turns up one base away.

V loses 10 bases, J loses 0 bases, and the germline ends lie 9 bases apart. According to the germline V gene, CDR1 reads MNHNS and CDR2 reads SASEGT. Counted from cysteine to phenylalanine, this CDR3 has 13 amino acids. CDR3 DNA only is kept here, 39 bases in frame from base 1. The chain couples TRBV6-1 to TRBJ1-4, with TRBD1 perhaps the D gene, on 5 matching bases. The receptor's source is a woman between 40 and 55 years old in good health and CMV-seropositive. Sequencing input: PBMCs. Here is the DNA: TGTGCCACCAACAGGCCAACTAATGAAAAACTGTTTTTT. Translation gives CATNRPTNEKLFF.